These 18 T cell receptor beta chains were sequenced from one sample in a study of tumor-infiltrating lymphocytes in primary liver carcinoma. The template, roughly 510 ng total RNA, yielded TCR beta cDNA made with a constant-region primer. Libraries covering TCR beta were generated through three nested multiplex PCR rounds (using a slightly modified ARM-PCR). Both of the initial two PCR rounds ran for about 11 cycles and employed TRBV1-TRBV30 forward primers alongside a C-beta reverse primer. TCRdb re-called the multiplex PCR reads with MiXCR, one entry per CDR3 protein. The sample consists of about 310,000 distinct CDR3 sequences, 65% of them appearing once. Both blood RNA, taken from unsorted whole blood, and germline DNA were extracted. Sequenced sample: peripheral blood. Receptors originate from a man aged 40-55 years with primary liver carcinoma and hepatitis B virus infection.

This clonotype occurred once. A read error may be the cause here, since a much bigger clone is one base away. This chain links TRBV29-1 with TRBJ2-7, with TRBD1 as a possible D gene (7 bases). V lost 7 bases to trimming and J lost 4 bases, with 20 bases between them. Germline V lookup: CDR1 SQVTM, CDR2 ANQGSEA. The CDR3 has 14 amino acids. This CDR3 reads CSAERQGGGYEQYF. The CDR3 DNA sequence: TGCAGCGCTGAGCGGCAGGGGGGTGGTTACGAGCAGTACTTC.

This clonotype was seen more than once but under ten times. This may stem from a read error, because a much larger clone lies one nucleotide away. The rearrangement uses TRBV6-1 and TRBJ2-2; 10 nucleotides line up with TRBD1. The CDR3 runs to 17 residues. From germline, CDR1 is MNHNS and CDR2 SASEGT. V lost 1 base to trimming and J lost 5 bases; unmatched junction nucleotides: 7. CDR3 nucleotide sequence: TGTGCCAGCAGTGAAGGGTCGGGACAGGGGTTGACCGGGGAGCTGTTTTTT. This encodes CASSEGSGQGLTGELFF.

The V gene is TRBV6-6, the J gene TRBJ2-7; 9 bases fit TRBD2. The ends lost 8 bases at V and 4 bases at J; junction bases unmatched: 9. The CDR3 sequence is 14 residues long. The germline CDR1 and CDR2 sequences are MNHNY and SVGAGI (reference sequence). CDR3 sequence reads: CASGPSGKPYEQYF. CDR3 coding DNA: TGTGCCAGCGGGCCTAGCGGGAAACCGTACGAGCAGTACTTC.

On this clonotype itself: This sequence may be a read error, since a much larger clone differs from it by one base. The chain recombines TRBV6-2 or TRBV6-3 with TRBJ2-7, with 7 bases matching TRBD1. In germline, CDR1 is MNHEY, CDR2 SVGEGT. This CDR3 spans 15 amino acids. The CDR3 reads CASSPRTGFSYKQYF. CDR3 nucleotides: TGTGCCAGCAGTCCCCGGACAGGATTCTCCTACAAGCAGTACTTC.

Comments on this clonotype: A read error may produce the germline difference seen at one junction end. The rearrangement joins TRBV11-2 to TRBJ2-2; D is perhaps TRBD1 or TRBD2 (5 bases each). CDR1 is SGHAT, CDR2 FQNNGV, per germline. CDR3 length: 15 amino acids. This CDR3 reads CASGLGAANTGELFF. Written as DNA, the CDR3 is TGTGCCAGCGGCTTAGGGGCCGCGAACACCGGGGAGCTGTTTTTC.

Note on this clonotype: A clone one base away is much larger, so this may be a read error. The CDR3 reads CASSQDPGGASNEKPFF. The CDR3 DNA reads TGCGCCAGCAGCCAAGACCCCGGAGGGGCCTCGAATGAAAAACCGTTTTTT. This chain joins TRBV4-3 and TRBJ1-4; maybe TRBD1 (5 bases). There are 17 residues in the CDR3. CDR1 and CDR2 from the germline V gene are LGHNA and YSLEER.

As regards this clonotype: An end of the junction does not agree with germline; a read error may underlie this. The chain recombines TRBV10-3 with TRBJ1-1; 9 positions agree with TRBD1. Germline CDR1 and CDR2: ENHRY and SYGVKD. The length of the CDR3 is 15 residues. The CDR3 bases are TGTACCATCAAGACAGGGGGGGTACGTAAGACTGAAGCTTTCTTT. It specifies CTIKTGGVRKTEAFF.

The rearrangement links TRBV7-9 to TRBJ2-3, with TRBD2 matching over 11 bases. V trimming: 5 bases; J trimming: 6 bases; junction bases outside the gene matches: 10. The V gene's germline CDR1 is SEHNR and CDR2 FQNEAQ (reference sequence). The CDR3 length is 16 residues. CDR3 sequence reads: CASSQGTSGLGDTQYF. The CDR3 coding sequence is TGTGCCAGCAGCCAAGGGACTAGCGGACTTGGGGATACGCAGTATTTT.

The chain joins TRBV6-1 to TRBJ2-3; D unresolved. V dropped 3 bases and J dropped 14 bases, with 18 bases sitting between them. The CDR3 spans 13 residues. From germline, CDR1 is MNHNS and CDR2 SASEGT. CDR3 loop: CASSDGVDSPLYF. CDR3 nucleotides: TGTGCCAGCAGTGACGGCGTAGATTCTCCGCTGTATTTT.

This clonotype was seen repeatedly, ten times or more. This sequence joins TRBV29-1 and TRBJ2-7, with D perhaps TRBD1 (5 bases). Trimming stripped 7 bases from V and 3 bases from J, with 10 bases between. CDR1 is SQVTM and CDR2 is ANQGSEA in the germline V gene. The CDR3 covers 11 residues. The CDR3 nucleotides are TGCAGCGGAAAGACAGTCTACGAGCAGTACTTC. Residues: CSGKTVYEQYF.

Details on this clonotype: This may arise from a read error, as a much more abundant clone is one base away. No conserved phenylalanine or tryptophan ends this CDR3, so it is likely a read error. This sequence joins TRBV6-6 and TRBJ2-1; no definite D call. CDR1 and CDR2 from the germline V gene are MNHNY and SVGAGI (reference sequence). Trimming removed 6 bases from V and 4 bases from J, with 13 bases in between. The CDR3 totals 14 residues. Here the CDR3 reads CASSPPVEYNEQFL. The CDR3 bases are TGTGCCAGCAGCCCCCCCGTGGAATACAATGAGCAGTTCTTA.

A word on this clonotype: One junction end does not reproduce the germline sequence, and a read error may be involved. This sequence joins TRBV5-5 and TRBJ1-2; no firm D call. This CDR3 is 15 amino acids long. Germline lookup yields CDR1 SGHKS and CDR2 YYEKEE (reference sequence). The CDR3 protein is CANSLNVASDYGYTF. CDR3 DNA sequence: TGTGCCAACAGCTTGAATGTGGCATCAGACTATGGCTACACCTTC.

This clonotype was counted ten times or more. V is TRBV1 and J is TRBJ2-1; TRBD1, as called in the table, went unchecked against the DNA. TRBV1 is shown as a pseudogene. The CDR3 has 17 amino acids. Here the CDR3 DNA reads TGCACCAGCAGCCCCCTGCCACCTGCGGGCCTCTACAATGAGCAGTTCTTC. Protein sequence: CTSSPLPPAGLYNEQFF.

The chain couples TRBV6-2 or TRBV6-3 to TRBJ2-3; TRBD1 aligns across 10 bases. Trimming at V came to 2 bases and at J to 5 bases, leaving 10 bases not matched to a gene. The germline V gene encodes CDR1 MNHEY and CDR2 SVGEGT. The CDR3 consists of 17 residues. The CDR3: CASSYHAMTGGIDTQYF. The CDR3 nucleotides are TGTGCCAGCAGTTACCACGCTATGACAGGGGGCATAGATACGCAGTATTTT.

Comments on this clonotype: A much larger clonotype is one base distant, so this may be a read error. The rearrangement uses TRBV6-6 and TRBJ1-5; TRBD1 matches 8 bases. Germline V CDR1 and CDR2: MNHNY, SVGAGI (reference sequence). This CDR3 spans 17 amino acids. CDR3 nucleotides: TGTGCCAGCAGTTATGGGCAGGGGGCTGGGGGCAATCAGGCCCAGCATTTT. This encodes CASSYGQGAGGNQAQHF.

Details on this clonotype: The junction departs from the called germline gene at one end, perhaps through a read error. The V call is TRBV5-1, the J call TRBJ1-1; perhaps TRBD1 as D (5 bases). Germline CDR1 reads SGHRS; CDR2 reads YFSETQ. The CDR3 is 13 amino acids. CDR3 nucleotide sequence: TGTGCCAGCTCCGGAGGAGGGGACACTGAAGCTTTCTTT. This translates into CASSGGGDTEAFF.

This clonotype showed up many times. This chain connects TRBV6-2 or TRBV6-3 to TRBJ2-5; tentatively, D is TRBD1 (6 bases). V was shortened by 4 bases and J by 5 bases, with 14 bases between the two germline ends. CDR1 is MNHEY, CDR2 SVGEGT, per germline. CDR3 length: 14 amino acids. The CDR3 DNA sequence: TGTGCCAGCAGTTCACGGACAGTTATGGAGACCCAGTACTTC. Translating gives CASSSRTVMETQYF.

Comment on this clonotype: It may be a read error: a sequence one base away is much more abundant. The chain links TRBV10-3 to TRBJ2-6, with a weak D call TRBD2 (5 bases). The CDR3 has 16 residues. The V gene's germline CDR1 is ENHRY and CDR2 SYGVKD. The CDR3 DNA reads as TGTGCCGTCAGAAGAGGGCCTAGCTCTGGGGCCAACGTCCTGACTTTC. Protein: CAVRRGPSSGANVLTF.